The source of this T cell receptor beta chain is a study of blood T cells in healthy people across ages. Regarding the study as a whole: Conclusively comparing naive with antigen-experienced cells was impossible with unsorted PBMCs. When set beside aged donors, long-lived donors presented more naive CD4+ cells and higher diversity. Measured against age, TCR beta diversity per million T cells decreased in a roughly linear manner.

As concerns this clonotype: Its cognate antigen is unknown.

Using a J-beta primer mix together with a sample-barcoded 5' primer, a second PCR was run for roughly 7 to 12 cycles. TCRdb recomputed calls from the 5' RACE reads with MiXCR, one row per CDR3 protein. This repertoire shows about 680,000 distinct CDR3 sequences, 49% found once; its top ten account for roughly 34%. The material sequenced was blood. This TCR was sampled from a woman between 55 and 75 years old in good health.

The CDR3 protein is CAIGTSGRQKDEQFF. The CDR3 coding sequence is TGTGCCATCGGGACTAGCGGGAGACAGAAGGATGAGCAGTTCTTC. V is TRBV10-3 and J is TRBJ2-1; 14 bases are shared with TRBD2. Germline V gives CDR1 ENHRY, CDR2 SYGVKD. V was pared by 8 bases and J by 8 bases, with 8 bases of the junction left unmatched. This CDR3 is 15 amino acids long.